Each of the 14 T cell receptor beta chains below was sequenced from the same sample in a study of identical twins (dated by TCRdb to between 2015 and 2016). Receptor amplification or capture employed 5' RACE. The sequencer was an Illumina HiSeq 2000. TCRdb reprocessed the public reads (quality trimming at Q25 with fastp, clone calling with MiXCR) and kept in-frame beta chains. All rows with the same CDR3 protein become a single entry with the most common DNA and genes. This sample gives 500,000 to 700,000 distinct CDR3 sequences in total; under 8.5% of them show up just once. The ten largest clones take up approximately 1.5% of the sample. The sample also formed part of further work on yellow fever vaccine responses in identical twins.

Sequences were obtained from PBMCs. The receptors here all came from a young woman in good health.

The J gene is TRBJ2-1, the V gene TRBV27; 8 nucleotides align to TRBD2. V was clipped by 11 bases and J by 10 bases; unmatched bases: 7. The CDR3 contains 11 residues. Germline lookup yields CDR1 MNHEY and CDR2 SMNVEV (reference sequence). The CDR3: CAQGTRREQFF. In DNA form, the CDR3 reads TGTGCCCAAGGGACTAGGAGGGAGCAGTTCTTC.

The chain couples TRBV20-1 to TRBJ1-5; 8 bases line up with TRBD1. CDR1 is DFQATT, CDR2 SNEGSKA, per germline (reference sequence). V lost 8 bases and J lost 3; bases outside the gene matches: 6. There are 13 residues in the CDR3. The CDR3 bases are TGCAGTATAGGACAGGGCTACAATCAGCCCCAGCATTTT. Its protein product is CSIGQGYNQPQHF.

The chain combines TRBV10-2 with TRBJ2-7; a possible D gene is TRBD2 (6 bases). This CDR3 has 13 amino acids. V lost 6 bases to trimming and J lost 3 bases, with 12 bases between them. The germline V gene encodes CDR1 WSHSY and CDR2 SAAADI. This chain's CDR3 is CASSRDLYYEQYF. Here the CDR3 DNA reads TGCGCCAGCAGCCGGGACTTATACTACGAGCAGTACTTC.

This clonotype was seen ten or more times. This chain links TRBV28 with TRBJ2-7, with TRBD1 matching over 7 bases. Unmatched junction bases numbered 6, after V lost 6 bases and J lost 4 bases. Germline V CDR1 and CDR2: MDHEN, SYDVKM. The CDR3 runs 13 residues. The CDR3 nucleotides are TGTGCCAGCAGAGAGAACAGGGGTTACGAGCAGTACTTC. This gives the protein CASRENRGYEQYF.

In its sample, this clonotype was seen a few times. The CDR3 spells CASSYRPTGGRTGELFF. DNA for the CDR3: TGTGCCAGCAGTTACCGGCCGACAGGGGGAAGGACCGGGGAGCTGTTTTTT. The rearrangement uses TRBV6-5 and TRBJ2-2, with 9 bases matching TRBD1. The germline V gene has CDR1 MNHEY and CDR2 SVGAGI. The CDR3 spans 17 residues. V trimming: 2 bases; J trimming: 5 bases; junction bases outside the gene matches: 9.

This clonotype was picked up many times. V and J are TRBV12-3 or TRBV12-4 and TRBJ2-5, with unresolved D. V was trimmed by 3 bases and J by 2 bases, leaving 7 bases between them. The CDR3 runs 13 residues. DNA of the CDR3: TGTGCCAGCAGTTTCCAGAGACAAGAGACCCAGTACTTC. Residues: CASSFQRQETQYF.

The table lists this clonotype with many counts. The chain links TRBV5-1 to TRBJ2-3, with unresolved D. The V gene's germline CDR1 is SGHRS and CDR2 YFSETQ. CDR3 length: 11 residues. The V and J ends lost 5 bases and 7 bases respectively, with 8 bases between them. The CDR3, as DNA: TGCGCCAGCAGTCGCGGTAATACGCAGTATTTT. Its translation is CASSRGNTQYF.

At least ten counts were recorded for this clonotype. This chain connects TRBV5-1 to TRBJ2-5, with D maybe TRBD1 (6 bases). The length of the CDR3 is 13 residues. Trimming removed 9 bases from V and 2 bases from J, with 14 bases in between. Germline assignment: CDR1 SGHRS and CDR2 YFSETQ. The CDR3 coding sequence is TGCGCCACACACAGGGCCCCACAAGAGACCCAGTACTTC. This encodes CATHRAPQETQYF.

This chain connects TRBV12-3 or TRBV12-4 to TRBJ2-3; 9 nucleotides line up with TRBD2. With 1 base clipped from V and 7 bases from J, the junction kept 9 bases outside the gene matches. The CDR3 sequence is 16 residues long. The CDR3 is CASSLGRRLAVHTQYF. Written as DNA, the CDR3 is TGTGCCAGCAGTTTAGGTCGCAGACTAGCGGTTCATACGCAGTATTTT.

The chain is built from TRBV5-4 and TRBJ2-2; 11 bases align to TRBD2. Germline values: CDR1 SGHNT, CDR2 YYREEE (reference sequence). V was clipped by 4 bases and J by 5 bases; unmatched bases: 7. The CDR3 runs to 16 residues. CDR3 DNA sequence: TGTGCCAGCAGCACCGGGACTAGCGGAGGGACCGGGGAGCTGTTTTTT. It codes for CASSTGTSGGTGELFF.

This clonotype was counted ten times or more. This sequence joins TRBV24-1 and TRBJ2-1; D may be TRBD1 (7 bases). V was clipped by 6 bases and J by 5 bases, with 16 bases between them. Germline CDR1 reads KGHDR; CDR2 reads SFDVKD. The CDR3 has 15 residues. CDR3 in amino acids: CATSRVQGTDNEQFF. The DNA for the CDR3 is TGTGCCACCAGTCGTGTACAGGGGACTGACAATGAGCAGTTCTTC.

V usage is TRBV2 and J usage is TRBJ1-2; D gene unclear. CDR1 is SNHLY and CDR2 is FYNNEI in the germline V gene. The V gene lost 2 bases and the J gene lost 4 bases, with 8 bases spanning the gap. This CDR3 is 13 amino acids long. The CDR3 loop is CASSEQQAYGYTF. The CDR3 DNA reads TGTGCCAGCAGTGAACAGCAGGCCTATGGCTACACCTTC.

This clonotype was detected many times. CDR3 sequence reads: CASRHDFDTEAFF. The CDR3 DNA sequence: TGTGCCAGCAGGCATGATTTTGACACTGAAGCTTTCTTT. This rearrangement joins TRBV12-3 or TRBV12-4 to TRBJ1-1; D gene unclear. The CDR3 contains 13 residues. V was clipped by 6 bases and J by 3 bases, with 11 bases between them.

This clonotype came up many times. The chain links TRBV10-1 to TRBJ2-3; unclear D gene. V dropped 0 bases and J dropped 4 bases, with 14 bases sitting between them. The germline V gene encodes CDR1 WNHNN and CDR2 SYGVQD (reference sequence). This CDR3 has 16 amino acids. CDR3 loop: CASSESEGLGPDTQYF. For the CDR3, the DNA is TGCGCCAGCAGTGAGTCAGAAGGCTTGGGCCCAGATACGCAGTATTTT.